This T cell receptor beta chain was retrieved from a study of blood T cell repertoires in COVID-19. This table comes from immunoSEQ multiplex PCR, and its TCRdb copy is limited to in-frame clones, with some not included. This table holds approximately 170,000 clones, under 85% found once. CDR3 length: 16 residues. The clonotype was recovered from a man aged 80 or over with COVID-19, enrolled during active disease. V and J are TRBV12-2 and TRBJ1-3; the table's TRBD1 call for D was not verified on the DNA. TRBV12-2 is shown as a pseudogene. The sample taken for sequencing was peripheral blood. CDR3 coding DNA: TGTGCAAGTCGCTCCCCGACAAAGGCAGGTGGAAACACCATATATTTT. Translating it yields CASRSPTKAGGNTIYF.